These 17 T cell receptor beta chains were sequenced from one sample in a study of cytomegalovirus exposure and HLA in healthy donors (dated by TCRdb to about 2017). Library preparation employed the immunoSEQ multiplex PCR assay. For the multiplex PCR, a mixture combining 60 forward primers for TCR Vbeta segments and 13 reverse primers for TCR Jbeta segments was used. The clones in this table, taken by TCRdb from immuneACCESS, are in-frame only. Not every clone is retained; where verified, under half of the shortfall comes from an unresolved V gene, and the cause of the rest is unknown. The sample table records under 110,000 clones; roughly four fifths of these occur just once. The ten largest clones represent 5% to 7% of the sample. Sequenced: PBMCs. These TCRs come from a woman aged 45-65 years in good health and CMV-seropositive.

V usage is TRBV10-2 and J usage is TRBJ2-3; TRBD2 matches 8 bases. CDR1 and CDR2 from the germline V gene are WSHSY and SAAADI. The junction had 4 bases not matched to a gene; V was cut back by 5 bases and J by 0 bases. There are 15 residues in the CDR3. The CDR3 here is CASSPGLGSTDTQYF. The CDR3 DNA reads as TGCGCCAGCAGTCCGGGACTAGGAAGCACAGATACGCAGTATTTT.

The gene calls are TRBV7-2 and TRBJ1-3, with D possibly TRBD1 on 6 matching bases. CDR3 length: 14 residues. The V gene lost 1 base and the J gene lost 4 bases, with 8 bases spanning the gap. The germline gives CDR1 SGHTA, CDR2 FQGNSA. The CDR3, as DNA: TGTGCCAGCAGCTTAGGGCAGGGGGGAAACACCATATATTTT. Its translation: CASSLGQGGNTIYF.

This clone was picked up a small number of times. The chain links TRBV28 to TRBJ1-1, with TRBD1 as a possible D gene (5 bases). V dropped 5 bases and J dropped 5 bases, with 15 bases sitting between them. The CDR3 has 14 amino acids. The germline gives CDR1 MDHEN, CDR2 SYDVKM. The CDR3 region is CASSGSGGRTEAFF. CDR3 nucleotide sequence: TGTGCCAGCAGTGGTTCCGGGGGGAGAACTGAAGCTTTCTTT.

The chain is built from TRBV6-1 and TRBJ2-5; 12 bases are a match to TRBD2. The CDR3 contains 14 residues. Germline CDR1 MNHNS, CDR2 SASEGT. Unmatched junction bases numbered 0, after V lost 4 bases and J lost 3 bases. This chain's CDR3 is CASSASGGEETQYF. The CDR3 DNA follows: TGTGCCAGCAGTGCTAGCGGGGGGGAAGAGACCCAGTACTTC.

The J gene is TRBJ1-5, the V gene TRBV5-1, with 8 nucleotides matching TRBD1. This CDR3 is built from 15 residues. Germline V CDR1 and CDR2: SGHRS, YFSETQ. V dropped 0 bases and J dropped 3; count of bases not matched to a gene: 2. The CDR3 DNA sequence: TGCGCCAGCAGCTTGGACAGGGGGAACAATCAGCCCCAGCATTTT. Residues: CASSLDRGNNQPQHF.

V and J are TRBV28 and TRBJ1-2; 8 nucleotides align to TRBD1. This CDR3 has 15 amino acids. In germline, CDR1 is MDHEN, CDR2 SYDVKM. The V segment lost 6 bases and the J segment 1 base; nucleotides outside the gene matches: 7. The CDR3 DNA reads TGTGCCAGCAGGACCGGACAGGGAAGTAACTATGGCTACACCTTC. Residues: CASRTGQGSNYGYTF.

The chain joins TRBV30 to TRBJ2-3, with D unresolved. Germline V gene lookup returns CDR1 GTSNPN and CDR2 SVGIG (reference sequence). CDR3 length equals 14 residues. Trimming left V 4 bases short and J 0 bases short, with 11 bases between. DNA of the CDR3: TGTGCCTGGAATCTGGGCCAAAGCACAGATACGCAGTATTTT. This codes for CAWNLGQSTDTQYF.

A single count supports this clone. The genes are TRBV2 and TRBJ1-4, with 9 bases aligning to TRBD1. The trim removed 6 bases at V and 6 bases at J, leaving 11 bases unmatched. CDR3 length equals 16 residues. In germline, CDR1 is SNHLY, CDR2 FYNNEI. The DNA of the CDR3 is TGTGCCAGCAGGTTTACTTACAGGGGGCGCGATGAAAAACTGTTTTTT. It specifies CASRFTYRGRDEKLFF.

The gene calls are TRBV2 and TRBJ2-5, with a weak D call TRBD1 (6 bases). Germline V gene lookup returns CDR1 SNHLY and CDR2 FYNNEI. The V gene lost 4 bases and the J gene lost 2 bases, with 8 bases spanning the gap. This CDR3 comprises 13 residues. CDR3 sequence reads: CASSGGRQETQYF. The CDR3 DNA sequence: TGTGCCAGCAGTGGGGGGCGGCAAGAGACCCAGTACTTC.

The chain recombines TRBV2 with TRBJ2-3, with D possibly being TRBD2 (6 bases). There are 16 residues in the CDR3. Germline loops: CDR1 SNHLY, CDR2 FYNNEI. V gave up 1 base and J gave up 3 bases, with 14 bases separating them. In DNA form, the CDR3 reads TGTGCCAGCAGTGAAGGCCGGGGGATGGGGACAGATACGCAGTATTTT. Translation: CASSEGRGMGTDTQYF.

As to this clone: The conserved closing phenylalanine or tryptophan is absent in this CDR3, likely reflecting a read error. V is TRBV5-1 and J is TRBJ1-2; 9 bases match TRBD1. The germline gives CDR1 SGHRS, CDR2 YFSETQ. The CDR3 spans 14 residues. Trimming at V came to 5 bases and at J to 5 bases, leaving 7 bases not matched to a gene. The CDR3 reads CASSRDRVYYGYTL. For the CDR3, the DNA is TGCGCCAGCAGTAGGGACAGGGTTTATTATGGCTACACCCTC.

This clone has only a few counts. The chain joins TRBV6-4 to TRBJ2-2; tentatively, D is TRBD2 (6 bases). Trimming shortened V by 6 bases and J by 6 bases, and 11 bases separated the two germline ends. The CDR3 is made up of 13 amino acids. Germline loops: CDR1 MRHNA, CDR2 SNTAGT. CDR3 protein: CASSGSFPGELFF. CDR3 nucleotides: TGTGCCAGCAGCGGGAGTTTCCCCGGGGAGCTGTTTTTT.

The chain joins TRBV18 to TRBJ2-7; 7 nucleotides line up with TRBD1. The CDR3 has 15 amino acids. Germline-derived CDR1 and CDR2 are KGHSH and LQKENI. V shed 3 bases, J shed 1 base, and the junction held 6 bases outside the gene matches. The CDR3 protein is CASSPDRWRSYEQYF. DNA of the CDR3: TGTGCCAGCTCACCGGACAGGTGGAGGTCCTACGAGCAGTACTTC.

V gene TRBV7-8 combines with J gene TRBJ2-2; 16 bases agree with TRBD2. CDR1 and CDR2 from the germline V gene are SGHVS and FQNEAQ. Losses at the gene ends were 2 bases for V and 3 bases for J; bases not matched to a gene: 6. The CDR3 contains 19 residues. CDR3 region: CASSLYGTSGGGYTGELFF. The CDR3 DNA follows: TGTGCCAGCAGCTTATATGGGACTAGCGGGGGGGGGTACACCGGGGAGCTGTTTTTT.

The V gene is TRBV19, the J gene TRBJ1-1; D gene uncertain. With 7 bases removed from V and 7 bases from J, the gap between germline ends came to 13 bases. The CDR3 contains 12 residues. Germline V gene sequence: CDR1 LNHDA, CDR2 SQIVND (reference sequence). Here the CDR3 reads CASTQFGLEAFF. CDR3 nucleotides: TGTGCCAGTACCCAGTTCGGACTTGAAGCTTTCTTT.

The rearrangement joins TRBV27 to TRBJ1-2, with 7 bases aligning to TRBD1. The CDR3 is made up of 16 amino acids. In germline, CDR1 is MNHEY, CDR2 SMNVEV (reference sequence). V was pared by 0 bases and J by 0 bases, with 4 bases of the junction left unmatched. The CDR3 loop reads CASSLSAGTANYGYTF. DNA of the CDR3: TGTGCCAGCAGTTTATCGGCCGGGACAGCTAACTATGGCTACACCTTC.

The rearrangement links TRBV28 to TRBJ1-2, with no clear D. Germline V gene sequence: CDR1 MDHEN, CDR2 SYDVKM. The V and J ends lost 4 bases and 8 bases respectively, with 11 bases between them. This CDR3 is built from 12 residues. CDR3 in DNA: TGTGCCAGCAGTTCCCTGCCGGAGGGCTACACCTTC. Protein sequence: CASSSLPEGYTF.